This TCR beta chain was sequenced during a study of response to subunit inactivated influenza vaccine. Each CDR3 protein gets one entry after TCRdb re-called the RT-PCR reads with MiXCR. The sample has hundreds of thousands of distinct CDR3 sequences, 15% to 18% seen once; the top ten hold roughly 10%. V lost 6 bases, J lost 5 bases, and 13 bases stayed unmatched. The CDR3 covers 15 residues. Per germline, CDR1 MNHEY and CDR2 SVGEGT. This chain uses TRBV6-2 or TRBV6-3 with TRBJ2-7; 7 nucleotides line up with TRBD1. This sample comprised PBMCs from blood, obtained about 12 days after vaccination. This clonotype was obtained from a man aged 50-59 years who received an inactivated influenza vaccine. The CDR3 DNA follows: TGTGCCAGCAGACCTTCGACAGGGCGTACGAACGAGCAGTACTTC. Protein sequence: CASRPSTGRTNEQYF.